The 13 T cell receptor beta chains in this list originate from one sample, sequenced in a study of blood T cell repertoires in COVID-19. TCRdb's table, derived via immunoSEQ multiplex PCR, lists solely in-frame clones and lacks some. Here the sample spans some 500,000 clones, over 75% being singletons. The material sequenced was PBMCs or T cells enriched from blood (not recorded which). The source of these receptors is a woman aged 35 to 49 who had recovered from COVID-19.

The chain combines TRBV19 with TRBJ2-2; the match to TRBD1 covers 7 bases. The CDR3 has 13 residues. CDR1 is LNHDA, CDR2 SQIVND, per germline (reference sequence). The V and J ends lost 5 bases and 6 bases, in that order; junction bases with no gene match: 3. The CDR3 DNA sequence: TGTGCCAGTAGTTTGACAGGGCCCGGGGAGCTGTTTTTT. This codes for CASSLTGPGELFF.

This rearrangement joins TRBV5-1 to TRBJ1-4, with 10 bases matching TRBD1. V lost 2 bases to trimming and J lost 8 bases; unmatched junction nucleotides: 3. There are 14 residues in the CDR3. Germline CDR1 and CDR2: SGHRS and YFSETQ. Here the CDR3 DNA reads TGCGCCAGCAGCTTTGGACAGGGGGAAGAAAAACTGTTTTTT. Protein sequence: CASSFGQGEEKLFF.

The V and J genes are TRBV4-1 and TRBJ2-7, with 11 bases identical to TRBD2. CDR1 and CDR2 from the germline V gene are MGHRA and YSYEKL. This CDR3 spans 15 amino acids. With 3 bases clipped from V and 1 base from J, the junction kept 2 bases outside the gene matches. The CDR3 DNA follows: TGCGCCAGCAGCCACCGGACTAGCGGGTCCTACGAGCAGTACTTC. The encoded protein is CASSHRTSGSYEQYF.

This chain connects TRBV5-6 to TRBJ1-6; tentatively, D is TRBD1 (6 bases). The CDR3 consists of 15 residues. Trimming shortened V by 0 bases and J by 10 bases, and 14 bases separated the two germline ends. The germline V gene has CDR1 SGHDT and CDR2 YYEEEE. CDR3 residues: CASSLARGVGSPLHF. The CDR3 DNA sequence: TGTGCCAGCAGCTTGGCCAGGGGAGTGGGGTCACCCCTCCACTTT.

The rearrangement uses TRBV5-1 and TRBJ2-3; D unresolved. The germline V and J ends were trimmed by 3 bases and 3 bases, with 11 bases remaining between them. Germline V gene sequence: CDR1 SGHRS, CDR2 YFSETQ. This CDR3 is 14 amino acids long. Here the CDR3 reads CASSYFGRTDTQYF. CDR3 sequence (DNA): TGCGCCAGCAGCTATTTTGGGCGAACAGATACGCAGTATTTT.

The rearrangement links TRBV4-3 to TRBJ1-1; unclear D gene. V shed 3 bases and J shed 0 bases, with 5 bases lying between them. CDR1 is LGHNA, CDR2 YSLEER, per germline. The CDR3 consists of 13 residues. The CDR3 region has the DNA TGCGCCAGCAGCCAGCAGATGAACACTGAAGCTTTCTTT. Protein: CASSQQMNTEAFF.

This chain uses TRBV29-1 with TRBJ1-2, with 12 bases fitting TRBD1. CDR3 length equals 14 residues. Germline assignment: CDR1 SQVTM and CDR2 ANQGSEA. V trimming: 6 bases; J trimming: 2 bases; junction bases outside the gene matches: 4. The CDR3 nucleotides read TGCAGCGTGGGGACAGGGGGCGGAAACTATGGCTACACCTTC. Residues: CSVGTGGGNYGYTF.

This chain connects TRBV7-6 to TRBJ2-6; 12 nucleotides align to TRBD2. J lost 0 bases, V lost 3 bases, and 0 bases had no gene match. CDR1 and CDR2 from the germline V gene are SGHVS and FNYEAQ. The CDR3 length is 17 residues. The CDR3 sequence is CASSLTSGGSGANVLTF. CDR3 coding DNA: TGTGCCAGCAGCTTGACTAGCGGGGGCTCTGGGGCCAACGTCCTGACTTTC.

The chain is built from TRBV3-1 (or the pseudogene TRBV3-2) and TRBJ2-2; 8 positions agree with TRBD2. In germline, CDR1 is LGHDT, CDR2 YNNKEL (reference sequence). The trim removed 3 bases at V and 6 bases at J, leaving 6 bases unmatched. This CDR3 has 15 residues. CDR3 loop: CASSHLSGGPGELFF. Written as DNA, the CDR3 is TGTGCCAGCAGCCACCTTTCGGGAGGGCCCGGGGAGCTGTTTTTT.

The chain combines TRBV6-5 with TRBJ2-5; no firm D call. Germline V gene lookup returns CDR1 MNHEY and CDR2 SVGAGI. The V and J ends lost 7 bases and 5 bases respectively, with 14 bases between them. The CDR3 totals 13 residues. In nucleotides, the CDR3 is TGTGCCAGCAAGAGTCCAGGCCGTGAGACCCAGTACTTC. It specifies CASKSPGRETQYF.

The V and J genes are TRBV10-3 and TRBJ2-5; 7 bases line up with TRBD2. Looked up from germline, CDR1 is ENHRY and CDR2 is SYGVKD. The ends lost 4 bases at V and 6 bases at J; junction bases unmatched: 20. This CDR3 has 18 residues. In nucleotides, the CDR3 is TGTGCCATCAGTGGCAGCGGTGGGGGAGGGCCAGTTCATCAGACCCAGTACTTC. Residues: CAISGSGGGGPVHQTQYF.

This clone was detected only a few times. This chain connects TRBV29-1 to TRBJ1-1; maybe TRBD1 (6 bases). The V end lost 6 bases, the J end lost 6 bases, and 14 bases lay between the germline ends. Germline-derived CDR1 and CDR2 are SQVTM and ANQGSEA. This CDR3 has 12 amino acids. In DNA, the CDR3 is TGCAGCGTCGGATCACAGGGACCTGAAGCTTTCTTT. This codes for CSVGSQGPEAFF.

This sequence joins TRBV11-3 and TRBJ1-1; unclear D gene. The CDR3 has 14 residues. Germline assignment: CDR1 SGHNT and CDR2 YENEEA. V lost 6 bases and J lost 6, with 17 bases in between. The CDR3 bases are TGTGCCAGCAGAGAGGACCCGGCGAGGGCTGAAGCTTTCTTT. Translation gives CASREDPARAEAFF.